Shown below are 26 T cell receptor beta chains from a single sample sequenced in a study of cytomegalovirus exposure and HLA in healthy donors. The PCR employed 60 Vbeta primers together with 13 Jbeta primers. The protocol was immunoSEQ multiplex PCR, while the TCRdb copy is restricted to in-frame clones and leaves out a portion. The sample records some 170,000 clones, 60% to 80% being singletons. The sequencing sample was made of PBMCs. These receptors were obtained from a man aged 35 to 55 in good health and CMV-seropositive.

V gene TRBV6-5 combines with J gene TRBJ2-7; 10 positions match TRBD2. From germline, CDR1 is MNHEY and CDR2 SVGAGI. The CDR3 is made up of 15 amino acids. The V gene end was trimmed by 0 bases and the J gene end by 4 bases; junction bases not matched to a gene: 3. This CDR3 is CASSYSASGSYEQYF. The CDR3 DNA sequence: TGTGCCAGCAGTTACTCGGCTAGCGGGAGTTACGAGCAGTACTTC.

The rearrangement links TRBV5-6 to TRBJ1-1; D is ambiguous. This CDR3 comprises 14 residues. Germline V gene lookup returns CDR1 SGHDT and CDR2 YYEEEE. V lost 2 bases and J 5 bases, leaving 13 bases between the germline ends. The CDR3 coding sequence is TGTGCCAGCAGCTTTTGGAGGTTAAATACTGAAGCTTTCTTT. Protein product: CASSFWRLNTEAFF.

The rearrangement uses TRBV5-1 and TRBJ2-1; TRBD2 agrees at 11 bases. The CDR3 covers 16 residues. With 0 bases clipped from V and 8 bases from J, the junction kept 7 bases outside the gene matches. Germline V gene sequence: CDR1 SGHRS, CDR2 YFSETQ. For the CDR3, the DNA is TGCGCCAGCAGCTTGGGCCCACTAGCGGGAGTTGATGAGCAGTTCTTC. Translation gives CASSLGPLAGVDEQFF.

The genes are TRBV5-4 and TRBJ2-3; 13 bases map to TRBD2. This CDR3 comprises 16 residues. J lost 4 bases, V lost 3 bases, and 5 bases had no gene match. Germline lookup yields CDR1 SGHNT and CDR2 YYREEE (reference sequence). CDR3 in DNA: TGTGCCAGCAGCTCGCGGACTAGCGGGAGTGCAGATACGCAGTATTTT. Translated: CASSSRTSGSADTQYF.

About this clone itself: The CDR3 does not close with the conserved phenylalanine or tryptophan, likely indicating a read error. In DNA, the CDR3 is TGTGCCAGCAGCTTACGCGCGGGAGTGGGAAATACCGGGGAGCTGTTTTCT. As protein: CASSLRAGVGNTGELFS. The V and J genes are TRBV11-2 and TRBJ2-2, with 7 bases lining up with TRBD2. This CDR3 is built from 17 residues. The germline gives CDR1 SGHAT, CDR2 FQNNGV. Trimming removed 2 bases from V and 5 bases from J; junction bases left unmatched: 11.

The CDR3 sequence: CASTPRLNTEAFF. The CDR3, as DNA: TGTGCCAGCACCCCCCGGTTGAACACTGAAGCTTTCTTT. The chain recombines TRBV5-6 with TRBJ1-1; no reliable D call. Germline V CDR1 and CDR2: SGHDT, YYEEEE. The V gene lost 6 bases and the J gene lost 0 bases, with 9 bases spanning the gap. CDR3 length: 13 amino acids.

This sequence joins TRBV18 and TRBJ2-2; TRBD1 might be the D (6 bases). Trimming stripped 2 bases from V and 4 bases from J, with 8 bases between. Germline V gene data show CDR1 as KGHSH and CDR2 as LQKENI. The CDR3 loop spans 14 amino acids. The CDR3 loop is CASSPDRSTGELFF. The DNA for the CDR3 is TGTGCCAGCTCACCAGACAGGTCCACCGGGGAGCTGTTTTTT.

V and J are TRBV5-4 and TRBJ1-1; 8 bases fit TRBD1. Germline trimming cut 0 bases from V and 5 bases from J; bases unmatched to any gene: 6. The length of the CDR3 is 15 residues. Germline lookup yields CDR1 SGHNT and CDR2 YYREEE (reference sequence). The CDR3 spells CASSLGQGQRTEAFF. The CDR3 DNA follows: TGTGCCAGCAGCTTGGGACAGGGGCAGAGGACTGAAGCTTTCTTT.

This chain connects TRBV7-9 to TRBJ1-3; possible D gene TRBD1, 6 bases. V dropped 5 bases and J dropped 8 bases, with 13 bases sitting between them. The CDR3 runs 13 residues. Germline-derived CDR1 and CDR2 are SEHNR and FQNEAQ (reference sequence). As DNA, the CDR3 is TGTGCCAGCAGCAAATTACAGGGAGACACCATATATTTT. It translates to CASSKLQGDTIYF. Variable domain in full (rest from reference TRBV7-9 and TRBJ1-3): DTGVSQNPRHKITKRGQNVTFRCDPISEHNRLYWYRQTLGQGPEFLTYFQNEAQLEKSRLLSDRFSAERPKGSFSTLEIQRTEQGDSAMYLCASSKLQGDTIYFGEGSWLTVV.

The gene calls are TRBV18 and TRBJ2-7; 10 nucleotides align to TRBD2. The CDR3 is made up of 16 amino acids. CDR1 and CDR2 (germline): KGHSH, LQKENI. The junction had 3 bases not matched to a gene; V was cut back by 1 base and J by 0 bases. The CDR3 DNA follows: TGTGCCAGCTCACCACGGGCTAGCGGGGGCTCCTACGAGCAGTACTTC. This encodes CASSPRASGGSYEQYF. The complete variable domain, with remaining parts taken from reference TRBV18 and TRBJ2-7, reads NAGVMQNPRHLVRRRGQEARLRCSPMKGHSHVYWYRQLPEEGLKFMVYLQKENIIDESGMPKERFSAEFPKEGPSILRIQQVVRGDSAAYFCASSPRASGGSYEQYFGPGTRLTVT.

This rearrangement joins TRBV9 to TRBJ2-2, with D uncertain. Germline lookup yields CDR1 SGDLS and CDR2 YYNGEE. The length of the CDR3 is 15 residues. Trimming stripped 3 bases from V and 1 base from J, with 10 bases between. The CDR3 protein is CASSGQTQNTGELFF. The CDR3 DNA reads TGTGCCAGCAGCGGGCAGACACAGAACACCGGGGAGCTGTTTTTT.

This chain's CDR3 is CASSKAGGFGEQFF. CDR3 nucleotide sequence: TGTGCCAGCAGCAAAGCGGGAGGTTTCGGTGAGCAGTTCTTC. This chain uses TRBV7-3 with TRBJ2-1; 9 bases fit TRBD2. There are 14 residues in the CDR3. V lost 5 bases to trimming and J lost 9 bases; unmatched junction nucleotides: 8. Germline V CDR1 and CDR2: SGHTA, FQGTGA.

V gene TRBV29-1 combines with J gene TRBJ2-5; TRBD2 matches 8 bases. V shed 5 bases, J shed 5 bases, and the junction held 4 bases outside the gene matches. The germline V gene encodes CDR1 SQVTM and CDR2 ANQGSEA. The length of the CDR3 is 12 residues. CDR3 amino acids: CSVSAGAETQYF. DNA of the CDR3: TGCAGCGTTTCAGCGGGAGCGGAGACCCAGTACTTC.

V is TRBV10-3 and J is TRBJ1-5; perhaps TRBD1 as D (5 bases). The CDR3 covers 14 residues. The germline CDR1 and CDR2 sequences are ENHRY and SYGVKD. V was pared by 4 bases and J by 7 bases, with 14 bases between. DNA for the CDR3: TGTGCCATCAGTGGCCGAGGAGGGGAACAGCCCCAGCATTTT. Amino acid sequence: CAISGRGGEQPQHF.

The CDR3, as DNA: TGTGCCAGCAGCCCGACAGTGGCAGAGACCCAGTACTTC. It is translated as CASSPTVAETQYF. The chain links TRBV7-2 to TRBJ2-5; D is perhaps TRBD1 (5 bases). CDR1 is SGHTA, CDR2 FQGNSA, per germline. This CDR3 has 13 residues. With 5 bases removed from V and 4 bases from J, the gap between germline ends came to 11 bases.

As concerns this clone: Other DNA sequences in the same sample also yield this CDR3. This chain links TRBV7-8 with TRBJ2-7, with a possible D match to TRBD2 (6 bases). The CDR3 is made up of 13 amino acids. V lost 0 bases and J lost 3, with 6 bases in between. Germline V gene data show CDR1 as SGHVS and CDR2 as FQNEAQ. DNA for the CDR3: TGTGCCAGCAGCTTAGCCGGGGGCTACGAGCAGTACTTC. Amino acids: CASSLAGGYEQYF.

V gene TRBV6-5 combines with J gene TRBJ2-7; TRBD2 agrees at 7 bases. The CDR3 loop spans 13 amino acids. The germline CDR1 and CDR2 sequences are MNHEY and SVGAGI. The ends lost 7 bases at V and 2 bases at J; junction bases unmatched: 5. The CDR3 coding sequence is TGTGCCAGCAAAGGACTAGGGGCCTACGAGCAGTACTTC. The encoded protein is CASKGLGAYEQYF.

This chain joins TRBV4-1 and TRBJ1-5; D gene uncertain. CDR1 is MGHRA and CDR2 is YSYEKL in the germline V gene. Trimming removed 3 bases at V and 7 bases at J, with 10 bases between. This CDR3 comprises 13 residues. The CDR3 DNA reads TGCGCCAGCAGCCAGCTCGACGGGCAGCCCCAGCATTTT. Residues: CASSQLDGQPQHF.

This clone has a handful of counts. The V and J genes are TRBV5-5 and TRBJ1-2; the D is unclear. Germline V CDR1 and CDR2: SGHKS, YYEKEE (reference sequence). With 0 bases removed from V and 7 bases from J, the gap between germline ends came to 7 bases. The CDR3 totals 12 residues. The CDR3 protein is CASSLDSSGYTF. CDR3 in DNA: TGTGCCAGCAGCTTGGACAGCTCTGGCTACACCTTC.

The gene calls are TRBV5-4 and TRBJ2-1; TRBD2 is a possible D gene (5 bases). V lost 7 bases to trimming and J lost 9 bases, with 14 bases between them. Germline V gene data show CDR1 as SGHNT and CDR2 as YYREEE (reference sequence). The CDR3 is made up of 12 amino acids. This CDR3 reads CASGLAGFEQFF. CDR3 nucleotide sequence: TGTGCCAGCGGTCTCGCGGGCTTTGAGCAGTTCTTC.

V usage is TRBV5-1 and J usage is TRBJ2-1, with TRBD2 matching over 9 bases. V gave up 5 bases and J gave up 8 bases; unmatched junction bases: 14. There are 16 residues in the CDR3. The germline gives CDR1 SGHRS, CDR2 YFSETQ. The DNA for the CDR3 is TGCGCCAGCAGAAACGGTGGGGGGACTAGCCGGGATGAGCAGTTCTTC. Translated, it gives CASRNGGGTSRDEQFF.

This clone is a singleton in its sample. The sample has other DNA sequences that encode this CDR3 too. This chain connects TRBV5-1 to TRBJ2-1; 7 bases match TRBD2. Per germline, CDR1 SGHRS and CDR2 YFSETQ. The V and J ends lost 4 bases and 0 bases, in that order; junction bases with no gene match: 4. There are 15 residues in the CDR3. The CDR3 loop reads CASSPGGSSYNEQFF. The CDR3 DNA follows: TGCGCCAGCAGCCCGGGCGGGAGCTCCTACAATGAGCAGTTCTTC.

The chain couples TRBV18 to TRBJ1-5; no definite D call. Germline loops: CDR1 KGHSH, CDR2 LQKENI. Between the trimmed V and J ends, which lost 4 bases and 4 bases, there was a span of 8 bases. The CDR3 totals 13 residues. The CDR3 bases are TGTGCCAGCTCACGAGCGGGGAATCAGCCCCAGCATTTT. Translated: CASSRAGNQPQHF. Drawing the rest from reference TRBV18 and TRBJ1-5, the complete variable domain is NAGVMQNPRHLVRRRGQEARLRCSPMKGHSHVYWYRQLPEEGLKFMVYLQKENIIDESGMPKERFSAEFPKEGPSILRIQQVVRGDSAAYFCASSRAGNQPQHFGDGTRLSIL.

The chain couples TRBV5-6 to TRBJ2-7, with TRBD2 matching 11 bases. Germline trimming cut 0 bases from V and 3 bases from J; bases unmatched to any gene: 5. The CDR3 extends over 16 amino acids. Germline V gene data show CDR1 as SGHDT and CDR2 as YYEEEE. CDR3 protein: CASSLVTSGSIYEQYF. The CDR3 bases are TGTGCCAGCAGCTTGGTAACTAGCGGGAGTATCTACGAGCAGTACTTC.

This clone has just one count. V gene TRBV30 combines with J gene TRBJ2-1; D unclear. With 2 bases removed from V and 8 bases from J, the gap between germline ends came to 13 bases. CDR3 length equals 13 residues. Germline V gene lookup returns CDR1 GTSNPN and CDR2 SVGIG (reference sequence). The DNA of the CDR3 is TGTGCCTGGAGTCTCGGTGCGTTCGATGAGCAGTTCTTC. Encoded protein: CAWSLGAFDEQFF.

The V call is TRBV12-5, the J call TRBJ2-5, with D perhaps TRBD1 (6 bases). The CDR3 is 13 residues long. V dropped 7 bases and J dropped 5 bases, with 14 bases sitting between them. Germline V CDR1 and CDR2: LGHNT, FRNRAP. CDR3 bases: TGTGCTAGTGTCCAGACAGGATGGGAGACCCAGTACTTC. Its protein is CASVQTGWETQYF.